The source of this T cell receptor beta chain is a study of type 1 regulatory T cells. This clonotype was picked up a small number of times. Its antigen remains unknown. TCRdb fed the reads into MiXCR, producing one record per CDR3 protein. The sample consists of about 67,000 distinct CDR3 sequences, more than 45% of them appearing once. This CDR3 contains 18 residues. CDR1 DFQATT and CDR2 SNEGSKA come from the germline V gene (reference sequence). J lost 2 bases, V lost 0 bases, and 12 bases had no gene match. The sequenced sample consisted of cultured non-Tr1 T cells, either the whole culture or a sorted T cell fraction (not recorded which). The chain couples TRBV20-1 to TRBJ2-7; 11 bases align to TRBD2. This receptor was taken from a human donor in good health. The CDR3 DNA follows: TGCAGTGCTAGAGATGATCTGATGCCTAGCGGGGGGACCTACGAGCAGTACTTC. Its protein product is CSARDDLMPSGGTYEQYF.